There are many counts of the clone carrying this T cell receptor beta chain. Unmatched junction bases numbered 10, after V lost 4 bases and J lost 5 bases. Germline CDR1 reads SEHNR; CDR2 reads FQNEAQ (reference sequence). There are 16 residues in the CDR3. The data belong to a study of T cells in Graves' hyperthyroidism and ophthalmopathy. TCR beta CDR3 sequences were amplified from RNA transcripts. TCR CDR3 underwent first-round RT-PCR with the HTBI primer set. TCRdb itself ran the multiplex PCR reads through MiXCR, one entry per CDR3 protein. There are some 340,000 distinct CDR3 sequences in the sample; roughly 13% occur only once, and 34% lies in the top ten.

The sample comprised blood. The chain is built from TRBV7-9 and TRBJ2-5, with 10 bases aligning to TRBD2. The receptor was isolated from a woman between 35 and 50 years old with Graves' ophthalmopathy. The CDR3 bases are TGTGCCAGCAGCTCAAGGACTAGCGGACCGCAGGAGACCCAGTACTTC. Translation gives CASSSRTSGPQETQYF. The whole variable domain, filled in from reference TRBV7-9 and TRBJ2-5, reads DTGVSQNPRHKITKRGQNVTFRCDPISEHNRLYWYRQTLGQGPEFLTYFQNEAQLEKSRLLSDRFSAERPKGSFSTLEIQRTEQGDSAMYLCASSSRTSGPQETQYFGPGTRLLVL.